This TCR beta chain is from a study of PD-L1 blockade in urothelial cancer. Study observations and caveats: A single FFPE tumor sample per patient was used, not taken right before treatment.

Measurement of FFPE tumor DNA relied on the use of amplified housekeeping genes. Data came from immunoSEQ multiplex PCR; TCRdb stores just in-frame clones and leaves some out. The table lists more than 35,000 clones, about a third of them singletons. Note on this clone: Its matching antigen is unknown.

The V gene lost 4 bases and the J gene lost 4 bases, with 19 bases spanning the gap. Germline values: CDR1 SQVTM, CDR2 ANQGSEA. This CDR3 spans 15 amino acids. The sequencing used tumor tissue, collected before atezolizumab (anti-PD-L1) treatment. The chain employs TRBV29-1 and TRBJ1-2, with D maybe TRBD1 (6 bases). This TCR came from a man aged 55 to 70 with urothelial cancer. As DNA, the CDR3 is TGCAGCGTTGTTGGGGGGGCCGGCGGGCTCTATGGCTACACCTTC. Translation gives CSVVGGAGGLYGYTF.